These T cell receptor beta chains were read from a single sample in a study of PD-1 blockade in classical Hodgkin lymphoma. Clones were read by immunoSEQ multiplex PCR, and TCRdb kept only the in-frame ones, dropping some. The data contain 15,000 or so clones, 92% of them seen just once; the ten biggest clones take up about 0.53%. The material sequenced was CD4+ T cells from blood. The receptors stem from a human donor with classical Hodgkin lymphoma. CDR3s include the opening cysteine and the closing phenylalanine or tryptophan. The D gene is left open where the match is weak. Not all rows give a size; the values are once, few, many and, for expanded clones, a class.

v_gene	abundance	d_gene	j_gene	CDR3nt	CDR3aa
TRBV7-6	NA	NA	TRBJ1-3	TGTGCCAGCAGCGATTCAGGGGCAAACACCATATATTTT	CASSDSGANTIYF
TRBV6-6	NA	NA	TRBJ2-3	TGTGCCAGCAGTTACTCGGAACAGACAGATACGCAGTATTTT	CASSYSEQTDTQYF
TRBV9	NA	NA	TRBJ2-3	TGTGCCAGCAGCGTGGGACGGCAGAGGAGCGTCGCAGATACGCAGTATTTT	CASSVGRQRSVADTQYF
TRBV5-1	NA	NA	TRBJ2-1	TGCGCCAGCAGCTTGGCGAACAATGAGCAGTTCTTC	CASSLANNEQFF
TRBV29-1	NA	NA	TRBJ2-5	TGCAGCGTTCGGGGCAGGGCGAAACAAGAGACCCAGTACTTC	CSVRGRAKQETQYF
TRBV10-1	NA	NA	TRBJ2-7	TGCGCCAGCAGTGCTGTAACCGGGATGAGCGAGCAGTACTTC	CASSAVTGMSEQYF
TRBV7-3	NA	NA	TRBJ1-1	TGTGCCAGCAGCTTAGCACAGGCTAACATGAACACTGAAGCTTTCTTT	CASSLAQANMNTEAFF
TRBV11-2	NA	TRBD2	TRBJ2-1	TGTGCCAGCAGCTTAATGGCGGGAGGGCCGGATGAGCAGTTCTTC	CASSLMAGGPDEQFF
TRBV6-1	NA	TRBD2	TRBJ2-2	TGTGCCAGCAGGCTAGCGGGAGCGGGCACCGGGGAGCTGTTTTTT	CASRLAGAGTGELFF
TRBV30	NA	NA	TRBJ1-3	TGTGCCTGGAGTAGCCTTATCAGCACCATATATTTT	CAWSSLISTIYF
TRBV6-4	NA	TRBD1	TRBJ2-3	TGTGCCAGCAGTGACCCACAAACAGGGGACCCCTTCTGCTGCACAGATACGCAGTATTTT	CASSDPQTGDPFCCTDTQYF
TRBV7-2	NA	NA	TRBJ1-1	TGTGCCAGCAGCCGCAAATCTCGGGGCAACACTGAAGCTTTCTTT	CASSRKSRGNTEAFF
TRBV30	NA	NA	TRBJ1-2	TGTGCCTGCACCCACAGGGCTAGTAACTATGGCTACACCTTC	CACTHRASNYGYTF
TRBV11-2	NA	TRBD1	TRBJ1-1	TGTGCCAGCAGCACCCGACAGGGGGCTTACACTGAAGCTTTCTTT	CASSTRQGAYTEAFF
TRBV6-5	once	NA	TRBJ2-6	TGTGCCAGCAGTTACTCGGATAGTGCTGGGGCCAACGTCCTGACTTTC	CASSYSDSAGANVLTF
TRBV5-1	NA	NA	TRBJ2-3	TGCGCCAGCAGCCACACGGATACGCAGTATTTT	CASSHTDTQYF
TRBV6-4	NA	TRBD1	TRBJ2-6	TGTGCCAGCAGTGACTCGGACAGGGCCTCTGGGGCCAACGTCCTGACTTTC	CASSDSDRASGANVLTF
TRBV6-6	NA	NA	TRBJ2-3	TGTGCCAGCATGGCCTTCGGCACAGATACGCAGTATTTT	CASMAFGTDTQYF
TRBV2	once	TRBD1	TRBJ1-5	TGTGCCAGCAGTCCACTTAGGACAGGGAGTTATGGCAATCAGCCCCAGCATTTT	CASSPLRTGSYGNQPQHF
TRBV27	once	TRBD1	TRBJ2-5	TGTGCCAGCAGTCCCGGGACAGGGCTAGAGACCCAGTACTTC	CASSPGTGLETQYF
TRBV28	NA	TRBD2	TRBJ2-7	TGTGCCAGCAGTGTATCCGGGACTAGTAACGAGCAGTACTTC	CASSVSGTSNEQYF
TRBV4-1	NA	TRBD1	TRBJ2-7	TGCGCCAGCAGCCAAGCCCGGACAGGTTTCTCCTACGAGCAGTACTTC	CASSQARTGFSYEQYF